What follows are 3 T cell receptor beta chains derived from one specimen sequenced in a study of shared clonotypes between healthy human individuals. This table comes from immunoSEQ multiplex PCR, and its TCRdb copy is limited to in-frame clones, with some not included. The data show about 1.4 million clones, about 96% seen once. The sequenced sample was naive CD4+ T cells sorted from blood. As for subset: CD45RA+ positively selected. Receptors were obtained from a man aged 25-45 years in good health.

The chain recombines TRBV9 with TRBJ2-1; 11 bases map to TRBD1. From germline, CDR1 is SGDLS and CDR2 YYNGEE. The junction had 7 bases not matched to a gene; V was cut back by 4 bases and J by 7 bases. This CDR3 comprises 15 residues. The CDR3 protein is CASSIPGQGVNEQFF. CDR3 nucleotide sequence: TGTGCCAGCAGCATTCCGGGACAGGGGGTTAATGAGCAGTTCTTC.

J is TRBJ2-7 and V is TRBV5-6; maybe TRBD1 (6 bases). CDR3 size: 13 residues. V gave up 5 bases and J gave up 1 base, with 10 bases separating them. Germline lookup yields CDR1 SGHDT and CDR2 YYEEEE. The CDR3 spells CASSSDRSYEQYF. The CDR3 region has the DNA TGTGCCAGCAGTTCCGACAGGTCCTACGAGCAGTACTTC.

The chain carries TRBV4-1 and TRBJ2-3; 10 bases map to TRBD1. V lost 1 base, J lost 5 bases, and 3 bases stayed unmatched. Germline CDR1 is MGHRA and CDR2 is YSYEKL. The CDR3 length is 15 residues. In DNA form, the CDR3 reads TGCGCCAGCAGCCAAGGGGGACAGGGGAGAGATACGCAGTATTTT. Its translation: CASSQGGQGRDTQYF.